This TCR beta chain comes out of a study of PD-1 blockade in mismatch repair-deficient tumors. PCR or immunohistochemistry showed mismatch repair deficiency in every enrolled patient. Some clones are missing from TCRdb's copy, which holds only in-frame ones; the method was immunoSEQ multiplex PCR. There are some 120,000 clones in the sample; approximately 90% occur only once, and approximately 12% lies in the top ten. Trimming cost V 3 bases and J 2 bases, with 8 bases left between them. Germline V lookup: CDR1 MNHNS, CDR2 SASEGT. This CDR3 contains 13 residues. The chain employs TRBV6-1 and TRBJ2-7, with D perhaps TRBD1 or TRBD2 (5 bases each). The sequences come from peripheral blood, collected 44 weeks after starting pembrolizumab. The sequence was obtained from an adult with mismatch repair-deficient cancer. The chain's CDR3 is CASSDTGPYEQYF. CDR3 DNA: TGTGCCAGCAGTGATACGGGACCCTACGAGCAGTACTTC.